The clone carrying this T cell receptor beta chain has more than one count but fewer than ten. Antigen unknown. The V end was cut by 4 bases, the J end by 3 bases, with 18 bases between. This CDR3 has 16 amino acids. Per germline, CDR1 SEHNR and CDR2 FQNEAQ (reference sequence). This sample is drawn from a study of T-cell reconstitution after alpha-beta-depleted transplantation in children. Unique molecular identifiers were built into the TCRbeta library. TCRdb passed the PCR reads through MiXCR, listing each CDR3 protein once. In the table there are some 460,000 distinct CDR3 sequences, roughly 15% of which are singletons. Study-wide findings and caveats: Several hundred expanded graft clones reportedly were the source of alpha-beta T cells about two months after transplant. Among T cells one year after transplant, newly produced cells accounted for most counts and diversity. Some patients showed high day-60 TCRbeta diversity, which derived from surviving recipient T cells and thymic progenitors.

Sequencing used PBMCs, mostly from graft donor cells, obtained 360 days after TCRalphabeta/CD19-depleted stem cell transplant. This TCR was sampled from a boy in the first two years of life who had a stem cell transplant for Wiskott-Aldrich syndrome, so the T cells may come from the graft donor. The V gene is TRBV7-9, the J gene TRBJ2-5, with D possibly TRBD1 on 6 matching bases. CDR3 in DNA: TGTGCCAGCAGCTGGAACAGGGCTGGAAAGGAAGAGACCCAGTACTTC. It codes for CASSWNRAGKEETQYF.